One sample yielded the 2 T cell receptor beta chains listed below, sequenced in a study of CD8+ T cells in alopecia areata. Investigators isolated RNA and reverse transcribed it into cDNA to act as the sequencing template. Sequencing was performed with immunoSEQ multiplex PCR; in TCRdb, only in-frame clones are kept and a portion is missing. The sample has over 70,000 clones, around 66% seen once; the top ten hold around 24%. Treatment in this sample: oral pan-JAK inhibitor, 5-10 mg twice daily. The sample here was CD8+ T cells sorted from blood, taken at week 24, from a patient treated with tofacitinib. These receptors were collected from a human donor with alopecia areata.

This rearrangement joins TRBV27 to TRBJ2-1; D is unresolved. The CDR3 is 14 residues long. The V end was cut by 4 bases, the J end by 3 bases, with 10 bases between. Germline assignment: CDR1 MNHEY and CDR2 SMNVEV (reference sequence). CDR3 residues: CASSSTGGYNEQFF. CDR3 DNA sequence: TGTGCCAGCAGTTCGACGGGCGGCTACAATGAGCAGTTCTTC.

V usage is TRBV15 and J usage is TRBJ2-5, with D unresolved. Trimming cost V 0 bases and J 5 bases, with 4 bases left between them. Germline V gives CDR1 LNHNV, CDR2 YYDKDF (reference sequence). The CDR3 has 12 amino acids. The CDR3 DNA reads as TGTGCCACCAGCAGAGATAGTGAGACCCAGTACTTC. As protein: CATSRDSETQYF.